The 7 T cell receptor beta chains given below trace back to one sample, sequenced in a study of blood T cell repertoires in COVID-19. TCRdb's copy holds only in-frame clones and misses some; the assay was immunoSEQ multiplex PCR. This sample has 75,000 to 90,000 clones; around nine tenths occur once, and the top ten carry approximately 4.4%. Sequencing used peripheral blood. The source is a man in his forties or fifties with active or convalescent COVID-19.

This chain joins TRBV19 and TRBJ1-5, with 9 bases aligning to TRBD1. The germline CDR1 and CDR2 sequences are LNHDA and SQIVND (reference sequence). Unmatched junction bases numbered 7, after V lost 4 bases and J lost 6 bases. The CDR3 extends over 15 amino acids. CDR3 nucleotide sequence: TGTGCCAGTAGTACCGAACAGGGGGCTGTTCAGCCCCAGCATTTT. As protein: CASSTEQGAVQPQHF. Full variable domain (remainder filled in from reference TRBV19 and TRBJ1-5): DGGITQSPKYLFRKEGQNVTLSCEQNLNHDAMYWYRQDPGQGLRLIYYSQIVNDFQKGDIAEGYSVSREKKESFPLTVTSAQKNPTAFYLCASSTEQGAVQPQHFGDGTRLSIL.

In this sample, this clone turned up a few times. A read error is the likely source, as a far larger clone sits one nucleotide away. Other DNA sequences in the sample encode the same CDR3. CDR3 sequence (DNA): TGTGCCAGCAGCTTTGCGGGCGGGGGGGGAGATACGCAGTATTTT. Protein product: CASSFAGGGGDTQYF. The rearrangement links TRBV7-6 to TRBJ2-3; 9 bases fit TRBD2. This CDR3 comprises 15 residues. After removal of 3 bases from V and 5 bases from J, the junction contained 6 bases not matched to a gene. Per germline, CDR1 SGHVS and CDR2 FNYEAQ.

The V call is TRBV18, the J call TRBJ2-1; no clear D. CDR3 length equals 15 residues. V lost 3 bases and J lost 2, with 11 bases in between. In germline, CDR1 is KGHSH, CDR2 LQKENI. The CDR3 coding sequence is TGTGCCAGCTCACCGGGCCTTGACACCTACAATGAGCAGTTCTTC. This encodes CASSPGLDTYNEQFF. Full variable domain (remainder filled in from reference TRBV18 and TRBJ2-1): NAGVMQNPRHLVRRRGQEARLRCSPMKGHSHVYWYRQLPEEGLKFMVYLQKENIIDESGMPKERFSAEFPKEGPSILRIQQVVRGDSAAYFCASSPGLDTYNEQFFGPGTRLTVL.

V and J are TRBV11-3 and TRBJ2-3; possible D gene TRBD1, 6 bases. From germline, CDR1 is SGHNT and CDR2 YENEEA. V dropped 1 base and J dropped 7 bases, with 12 bases sitting between them. This CDR3 is built from 14 residues. CDR3 DNA: TGTGCCAGCAGCTTAGTATCAGGGGCTCATACGCAGTATTTT. Protein sequence: CASSLVSGAHTQYF.

In the case of this clone: Other DNA sequences in this sample translate to the same CDR3. J is TRBJ1-5 and V is TRBV28; 9 nucleotides match TRBD1. The CDR3 is made up of 14 amino acids. Germline trimming cut 6 bases from V and 6 bases from J; bases unmatched to any gene: 6. Germline V gene sequence: CDR1 MDHEN, CDR2 SYDVKM. Here the CDR3 reads CASSNTGGSQPQHF. The DNA of the CDR3 is TGTGCCAGCAGCAATACAGGGGGCAGTCAGCCCCAGCATTTT.

The genes are TRBV11-1 and TRBJ2-5; 8 bases align to TRBD1. Germline V gives CDR1 SGHAT, CDR2 FQDESV (reference sequence). V shed 2 bases and J 6 bases; nucleotides not matched to a gene: 8. CDR3 length: 15 amino acids. CDR3: CASSLRPDRVQTQYF. CDR3 coding DNA: TGTGCCAGCAGCTTAAGGCCGGACAGGGTTCAGACCCAGTACTTC.

This clone was found a few times. This chain connects TRBV7-2 to TRBJ2-7; D possibly corresponds to TRBD1 (5 bases). The CDR3 length is 14 residues. The germline V and J ends were trimmed by 2 bases and 3 bases, with 11 bases remaining between them. Germline loops: CDR1 SGHTA, CDR2 FQGNSA. This chain's CDR3 is CASSLKGNGYEQYF. The CDR3 nucleotides are TGTGCCAGCAGCTTAAAGGGGAACGGCTACGAGCAGTACTTC. Variable domain in full (rest from reference TRBV7-2 and TRBJ2-7): GAGVSQSPSNKVTEKGKDVELRCDPISGHTALYWYRQSLGQGLEFLIYFQGNSAPDKSGLPSDRFSAERTGGSVSTLTIQRTQQEDSAVYLCASSLKGNGYEQYFGPGTRLTVT.